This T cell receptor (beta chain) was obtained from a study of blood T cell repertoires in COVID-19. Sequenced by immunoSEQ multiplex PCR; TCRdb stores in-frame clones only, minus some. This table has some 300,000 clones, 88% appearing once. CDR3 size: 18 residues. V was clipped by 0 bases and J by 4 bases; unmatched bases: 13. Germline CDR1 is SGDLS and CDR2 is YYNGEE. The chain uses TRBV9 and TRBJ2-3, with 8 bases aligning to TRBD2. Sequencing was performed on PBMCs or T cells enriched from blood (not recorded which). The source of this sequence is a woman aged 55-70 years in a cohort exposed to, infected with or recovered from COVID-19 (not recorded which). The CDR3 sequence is CASSVELAGGPRADTQYF. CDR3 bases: TGTGCCAGCAGCGTAGAGTTGGCGGGAGGCCCGAGGGCAGATACGCAGTATTTT.